This T cell receptor (beta chain) was recorded in a study of T cells in localized non-small cell lung cancer. Comments on this clone: What it binds is unknown.

Measured with immunoSEQ multiplex PCR; TCRdb has only the in-frame clones, and not every one. The table has approximately 47,000 clones, roughly 86% seen once; the top ten hold approximately 2.4%. Trimming shortened V by 5 bases and J by 3 bases, and 14 bases separated the two germline ends. This CDR3 has 14 amino acids. CDR1 is SGDLS and CDR2 is YYNGEE in the germline V gene. Findings and caveats of the study: Compared with tumor, uninvolved adjacent lung displayed greater T cell clonality, ranking highest overall. Longer overall survival was linked to higher blood T cell density. Appearing in adjacent lung were a median approximately 50 of the top 100 tumor clones.

Sequencing used PBMCs, obtained before any cancer treatment. This chain links TRBV9 with TRBJ1-1; TRBD1 might be the D (5 bases). This clonotype was obtained from a man aged 35 to 70 with stage II lung adenocarcinoma. The CDR3 reads CASSKDQGDTEAFF. In nucleotides, the CDR3 is TGTGCCAGCAGTAAAGACCAGGGTGACACTGAAGCTTTCTTT.